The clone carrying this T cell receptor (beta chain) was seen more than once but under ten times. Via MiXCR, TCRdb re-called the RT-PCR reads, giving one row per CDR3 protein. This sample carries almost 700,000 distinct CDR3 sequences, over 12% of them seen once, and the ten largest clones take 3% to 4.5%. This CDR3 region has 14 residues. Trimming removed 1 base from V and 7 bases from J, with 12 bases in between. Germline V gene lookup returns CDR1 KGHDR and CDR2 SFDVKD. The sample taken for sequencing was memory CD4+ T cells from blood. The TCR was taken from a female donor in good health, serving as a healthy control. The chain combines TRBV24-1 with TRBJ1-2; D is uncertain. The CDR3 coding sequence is TGTGCCACCAGTGATTTTCAAAGGACCCGTGGCTACACCTTC. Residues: CATSDFQRTRGYTF.